Below are 19 T cell receptor beta chains sequenced from a single sample in a study of T-cell reconstitution after alpha-beta-depleted transplantation in children. A TCRbeta library incorporating unique molecular identifiers was prepared. TCRdb passed the PCR reads through MiXCR, listing each CDR3 protein once. The repertoire holds about 270,000 distinct CDR3 sequences, with approximately 9.6% as singletons. The sample in question was PBMCs from the stem cell graft donor, obtained from the stem cell graft. Every receptor here comes from a human donor who donated a stem cell graft to a child with SCID.

As to this clonotype: Given a much more abundant clone one base away, this may be a read error. The rearrangement uses TRBV11-1 and TRBJ2-3; 12 positions match TRBD2. There are 15 residues in the CDR3. CDR1 and CDR2 (germline): SGHAT, FQDESV (reference sequence). CDR3 nucleotides: TGTGCCAGCAGCGAGGGACTAGCGGGCACAGATAGGCAGTATTTT. Its protein product is CASSEGLAGTDRQYF.

The chain has TRBV7-9 and TRBJ1-1; tentatively, D is TRBD1 (5 bases). Germline values: CDR1 SEHNR, CDR2 FQNEAQ (reference sequence). V gave up 0 bases and J gave up 0 bases, with 11 bases separating them. This CDR3 comprises 16 residues. CDR3 sequence (DNA): TGTGCCAGCAGCTTAGCGTTCCAGGGAGTGAACACTGAAGCTTTCTTT. Its translation: CASSLAFQGVNTEAFF.

V is TRBV6-1 and J is TRBJ2-3; D may be TRBD1 or TRBD2 (5 bases each). Trimming removed 6 bases at V and 6 bases at J, with 13 bases between. This CDR3 has 13 amino acids. Germline loops: CDR1 MNHNS, CDR2 SASEGT. The CDR3 protein is CASRTTAEDTQYF. Here the CDR3 DNA reads TGTGCCAGCAGAACGACAGCGGAGGATACGCAGTATTTT.

This clonotype was seen more than once but under ten times. The genes are TRBV9 and TRBJ1-6, with D unclear. The length of the CDR3 is 15 residues. Germline V gene sequence: CDR1 SGDLS, CDR2 YYNGEE. V lost 0 bases and J 8 bases, leaving 12 bases between the germline ends. The CDR3, as DNA: TGTGCCAGCAGCGTAGAACAGACGGCGGATTCACCCCTCCACTTT. Translating gives CASSVEQTADSPLHF.

The rearrangement uses TRBV20-1 and TRBJ1-5; D is uncertain. The ends were cut back, 4 bases at V and 11 bases at J, with 12 bases in the middle. Germline V gives CDR1 DFQATT, CDR2 SNEGSKA (reference sequence). The CDR3 runs 11 residues. The CDR3 DNA sequence: TGCAGTGCTAAGACCGCTTTGGCCCAGCATTTT. The encoded protein is CSAKTALAQHF.

The chain uses TRBV20-1 and TRBJ1-4; no definite D call. The germline V and J ends were trimmed by 5 bases and 3 bases, with 16 bases remaining between them. The CDR3 totals 15 residues. Looked up from germline, CDR1 is DFQATT and CDR2 is SNEGSKA (reference sequence). The chain's CDR3 is CSAGLNSEANEKLFF. CDR3 DNA sequence: TGCAGTGCTGGCCTTAACTCGGAGGCTAATGAAAAACTGTTTTTT.

At least ten counts were recorded for this clonotype. V and J are TRBV5-1 and TRBJ2-1; D remains unclear. Germline V CDR1 and CDR2: SGHRS, YFSETQ. The CDR3 loop spans 12 amino acids. Trimming cost V 0 bases and J 8 bases, with 6 bases left between them. The CDR3 is CASSLEGYEQFF. In nucleotides, the CDR3 is TGCGCCAGCAGCTTGGAAGGGTATGAGCAGTTCTTC. Full variable domain (remainder filled in from reference TRBV5-1 and TRBJ2-1): KAGVTQTPRYLIKTRGQQVTLSCSPISGHRSVSWYQQTPGQGLQFLFEYFSETQRNKGNFPGRFSGRQFSNSRSEMNVSTLELGDSALYLCASSLEGYEQFFGPGTRLTVL.

This clonotype was seen only a few times. The V and J genes are TRBV12-3 or TRBV12-4 and TRBJ1-3; no firm D call. Trimming took off 3 bases at V and 1 base at J, with 7 bases between the two ends. There are 14 residues in the CDR3. CDR3 loop: CASSFLVSGNTIYF. The CDR3 nucleotides read TGTGCCAGCAGTTTCCTAGTGTCTGGAAACACCATATATTTT.

This chain connects TRBV5-4 to TRBJ2-5; D uncertain. V dropped 0 bases and J dropped 2 bases, with 11 bases sitting between them. The CDR3 sequence is 15 residues long. Germline loops: CDR1 SGHNT, CDR2 YYREEE (reference sequence). CDR3 sequence reads: CASSLDMENQETQYF. The CDR3 coding sequence is TGTGCCAGCAGCTTGGATATGGAAAATCAAGAGACCCAGTACTTC.

The V call is TRBV5-1, the J call TRBJ2-7, with a weak D call TRBD1 (6 bases). Germline V CDR1 and CDR2: SGHRS, YFSETQ. The CDR3 loop spans 14 amino acids. Trimming stripped 4 bases from V and 3 bases from J, with 14 bases between. The DNA of the CDR3 is TGCGCCAGCAGCCAAACACAGGGTCTCTACGAGCAGTACTTC. Its translation is CASSQTQGLYEQYF.

Worth noting for this clonotype: The junction departs from the called germline gene at one end, perhaps through a read error. This rearrangement joins TRBV18 to TRBJ2-1, with 10 bases matching TRBD1. Germline loops: CDR1 KGHSH, CDR2 LQKENI. The CDR3 is 15 amino acids. CDR3 nucleotides: TGTGGCAGCTCACCACCGGGACAGGGGTACAATGAGCAGTTCTTC. Amino acid sequence: CGSSPPGQGYNEQFF.

A few counts support this clonotype. V is TRBV6-6 and J is TRBJ1-1; D is unresolved. Germline V CDR1 and CDR2: MNHNY, SVGAGI (reference sequence). The V end was cut by 7 bases, the J end by 5 bases, with 8 bases between. This CDR3 region has 11 residues. This CDR3 is CASTQTTEAFF. The CDR3, as DNA: TGTGCCAGCACTCAAACAACTGAAGCTTTCTTT.

CDR3 loop: CARSPGLNCEQYF. CDR3 DNA sequence: TGTGCCAGGAGCCCGGGACTAAACTGCGAGCAGTACTTC. The V and J genes are TRBV5-6 and TRBJ2-7; 7 nucleotides agree with TRBD2. CDR1 SGHDT and CDR2 YYEEEE come from the germline V gene. The CDR3 totals 13 residues. V lost 8 bases to trimming and J lost 6 bases; unmatched junction nucleotides: 11.

This clonotype was counted ten times or more. The V call is TRBV5-1, the J call TRBJ1-1, with 10 bases aligning to TRBD1. The CDR3 spans 15 residues. Germline CDR1 reads SGHRS; CDR2 reads YFSETQ. V gave up 4 bases and J gave up 7 bases; unmatched junction bases: 10. The CDR3 DNA is TGCGCCAGCAGCGCTACCGGGACAGGGGTTTTTGAAGCTTTCTTT. This codes for CASSATGTGVFEAFF.

This clonotype was detected ten times or more. The chain recombines TRBV3-1 with TRBJ2-5, with D unclear. The CDR3 runs 10 residues. Trimming pared 0 bases from V and 7 bases from J, leaving 0 bases between. Germline CDR1 and CDR2: LGHDT and YNNKEL (reference sequence). This CDR3 is CASSQETQYF. CDR3 coding DNA: TGTGCCAGCAGCCAAGAGACCCAGTACTTC.

The sample holds a few counts of this clonotype. For the CDR3, the DNA is TGCGCCAGCAGTGAAGAAGCGGGAGGCCTGGATACGCAGTATTTT. This translates into CASSEEAGGLDTQYF. The V gene is TRBV10-1, the J gene TRBJ2-3; TRBD2 agrees at 9 bases. CDR3 length equals 15 residues. Germline lookup yields CDR1 WNHNN and CDR2 SYGVQD (reference sequence). V lost 3 bases and J lost 6; bases outside the gene matches: 7.

The chain employs TRBV29-1 and TRBJ2-1; tentatively, D is TRBD2 (6 bases). The CDR3 consists of 15 residues. From germline, CDR1 is SQVTM and CDR2 ANQGSEA. V gave up 6 bases and J gave up 7 bases, with 22 bases separating them. The CDR3 DNA reads as TGCAGCGTGAGGAGAGCCGGGACTTCGATGAATGAGCAGTTCTTC. It encodes CSVRRAGTSMNEQFF.

V usage is TRBV10-2 and J usage is TRBJ2-1, with D tentatively TRBD2 (7 bases). The CDR3 runs 14 residues. V was trimmed by 0 bases and J by 9 bases, leaving 12 bases between them. Germline CDR1 WSHSY, CDR2 SAAADI. Here the CDR3 DNA reads TGCGCCAGCAGTGAGTCGGGAGGGGGGGCTGAGCAGTTCTTC. Protein product: CASSESGGGAEQFF.

This clonotype was seen more than once but under ten times. The chain links TRBV20-1 to TRBJ2-7; D could derive from TRBD1 or TRBD2 (6 bases each). The CDR3 consists of 14 residues. Trimming removed 5 bases from V and 0 bases from J, with 14 bases in between. In germline, CDR1 is DFQATT, CDR2 SNEGSKA (reference sequence). The CDR3 here is CSAVEGRGSYEQYF. DNA of the CDR3: TGCAGTGCTGTGGAGGGCAGGGGCTCCTACGAGCAGTACTTC.